This T cell receptor (beta chain) is drawn from a study of CD8 T cells in Susac syndrome. J lost 7 bases, V lost 1 base, and 5 bases had no gene match. The CDR3 length is 15 residues. Germline loops: CDR1 DFQATT, CDR2 SNEGSKA (reference sequence). Controls were age- and sex-matched healthy donors. The authors reverse transcribed roughly 0.45 to 1 ug RNA with random hexamers. In TCRdb, the immunoSEQ multiplex PCR reads were re-called with MiXCR into one record per CDR3 protein. The sample carries some 170,000 distinct CDR3 sequences, about 94% recorded once. The chain carries TRBV20-1 and TRBJ2-7; TRBD2 aligns across 15 bases. Sequencing was done on a sample of CD4+ T cells from PBMCs. The sequence derives from a human donor in good health. The CDR3 DNA follows: TGCAGTGCTAGAGGGACTAGCGGGAGGGCTCGGGAGCAGTACTTC. Amino acid sequence: CSARGTSGRAREQYF.